This entry lists 25 T cell receptor beta chains sequenced from one sample in a study of T-cell memory formation after mild COVID-19. TCRdb reprocessed the 5' RACE reads via MiXCR and lists one record per CDR3 protein. Of hundreds of thousands of distinct CDR3 sequences in the sample, roughly a fifth were seen once. Specimen: PBMCs or a T cell subset sorted from them (not recorded which). These receptor sequences come from a man between 18 and 35 years old who had mild COVID-19 (a few samples of this study predate the infection). Cell type and time point are not known.

The chain is built from TRBV5-1 and TRBJ2-3, with 9 bases identical to TRBD1. The CDR3 consists of 15 residues. The germline gives CDR1 SGHRS, CDR2 YFSETQ. The V and J ends lost 5 bases and 2 bases, in that order; junction bases with no gene match: 6. In DNA form, the CDR3 reads TGCGCCAGCAGACCAACAGGGGGCGTCACAGATACGCAGTATTTT. Its protein product is CASRPTGGVTDTQYF.

This chain uses TRBV9 with TRBJ2-1, with TRBD1 as a possible D gene (6 bases). Deletions cut 2 bases from V and 2 bases from J, with 8 bases between. The CDR3 contains 14 residues. Germline V gene sequence: CDR1 SGDLS, CDR2 YYNGEE. CDR3 sequence reads: CASSVGDTYNEQFF. The CDR3 DNA sequence: TGTGCCAGCAGCGTGGGGGACACCTACAATGAGCAGTTCTTC.

The V call is TRBV7-2, the J call TRBJ2-7; 8 bases align to TRBD1. The CDR3 runs 13 residues. With 4 bases clipped from V and 7 bases from J, the junction kept 6 bases outside the gene matches. Per germline, CDR1 SGHTA and CDR2 FQGNSA. CDR3 bases: TGTGCCAGCAGCTCCGGGACAGGAGGTGAGCAGTACGTC. Encoded protein: CASSSGTGGEQYV.

This clonotype was detected only a few times. The chain combines TRBV7-9 with TRBJ2-2, with a possible D match to TRBD2 (6 bases). V gave up 5 bases and J gave up 4 bases, with 11 bases separating them. Germline V gene lookup returns CDR1 SEHNR and CDR2 FQNEAQ (reference sequence). The CDR3 has 14 amino acids. CDR3 amino acids: CASSVRGSTGELFF. CDR3 bases: TGTGCCAGCAGCGTCCGGGGGTCCACCGGGGAGCTGTTTTTT.

This clonotype was detected ten times or more. J is TRBJ2-5 and V is TRBV12-3 or TRBV12-4; D remains ambiguous. The CDR3 totals 13 residues. Trimming pared 6 bases from V and 2 bases from J, leaving 10 bases between. The CDR3 DNA follows: TGTGCCAGCAGCTTGTCCGGGCAAGAGACCCAGTACTTC. Its translation is CASSLSGQETQYF.

This clonotype was seen a few times. This rearrangement joins TRBV12-3 or TRBV12-4 to TRBJ2-3, with a possible D match to TRBD2 (5 bases). The germline V and J ends were trimmed by 3 bases and 5 bases, with 12 bases remaining between them. This CDR3 region has 14 residues. CDR3 protein: CASSFPMAGDTQYF. CDR3 DNA sequence: TGTGCCAGCAGTTTCCCTATGGCGGGAGATACGCAGTATTTT.

This clonotype was counted many times. The chain joins TRBV7-2 to TRBJ1-6, with unresolved D. The ends were cut back, 1 base at V and 10 bases at J, with 14 bases in the middle. Germline V gene lookup returns CDR1 SGHTA and CDR2 FQGNSA. The CDR3 totals 15 residues. The CDR3 sequence is CASSLDGQSYSPLHF. CDR3 nucleotide sequence: TGTGCCAGCAGCTTAGATGGCCAGTCCTACTCACCCCTCCACTTT.

This clonotype has just a few counts. The chain couples TRBV29-1 to TRBJ1-2; D perhaps matches TRBD1 (5 bases). Germline V gene lookup returns CDR1 SQVTM and CDR2 ANQGSEA. The V gene lost 4 bases and the J gene lost 0 bases, with 9 bases spanning the gap. The CDR3 extends over 13 amino acids. CDR3 sequence: CSVGDVSNYGYTF. As DNA, the CDR3 is TGCAGCGTTGGGGACGTATCTAACTATGGCTACACCTTC.

This chain connects TRBV6-5 to TRBJ1-1; D is unclear. Germline V lookup: CDR1 MNHEY, CDR2 SVGAGI. Trimming removed 6 bases from V and 0 bases from J, with 8 bases in between. This CDR3 is built from 13 residues. The CDR3 sequence: CASRSYLNTEAFF. CDR3 nucleotides: TGTGCCAGCAGATCGTATCTGAACACTGAAGCTTTCTTT.

The sample holds a few counts of this clonotype. V and J are TRBV9 and TRBJ2-5; TRBD2 matches 11 bases. This CDR3 region has 15 residues. The germline gives CDR1 SGDLS, CDR2 YYNGEE. With V trimmed by 4 bases and J by 3 bases, 5 bases remained unmatched. The CDR3 region is CASSFSGGAEETQYF. CDR3 in DNA: TGTGCCAGCAGCTTTAGCGGGGGGGCCGAAGAGACCCAGTACTTC.

This clonotype was counted between two and nine times. The chain combines TRBV5-6 with TRBJ2-7; D call uncertain. In germline, CDR1 is SGHDT, CDR2 YYEEEE. The CDR3 extends over 13 amino acids. Trimming removed 0 bases from V and 7 bases from J, with 11 bases in between. Here the CDR3 reads CASSLGVLKEQYF. In DNA form, the CDR3 reads TGTGCCAGCAGCTTGGGGGTCCTAAAAGAGCAGTACTTC.

This clonotype was seen a handful of times. The chain joins TRBV27 to TRBJ2-1; possible D gene TRBD2, 5 bases. Germline assignment: CDR1 MNHEY and CDR2 SMNVEV (reference sequence). This CDR3 is 13 amino acids long. V was pared by 6 bases and J by 8 bases, with 14 bases between. CDR3 in amino acids: CASRSISGYEQFF. The CDR3 DNA sequence: TGTGCCAGCAGATCGATATCGGGGTATGAGCAGTTCTTC.

V is TRBV3-1 and J is TRBJ1-1; the D gene is possibly TRBD1 (5 bases). The length of the CDR3 is 11 residues. V was shortened by 7 bases and J by 7 bases, with 10 bases between the two germline ends. CDR1 is LGHDT, CDR2 YNNKEL, per germline (reference sequence). In nucleotides, the CDR3 is TGTGCCAGCACGAGGCAGGGTGAAGCTTTCTTT. Amino acids: CASTRQGEAFF. The variable domain in full, completed from reference TRBV3-1 and TRBJ1-1, reads DTAVSQTPKYLVTQMGNDKSIKCEQNLGHDTMYWYKQDSKKFLKIMFSYNNKELIINETVPNRFSPKSPDKAHLNLHINSLELGDSAVYFCASTRQGEAFFGQGTRLTVV.

This clonotype has at least ten counts. This chain joins TRBV5-1 and TRBJ2-2, with a weak D call TRBD1 (5 bases). The germline V and J ends were trimmed by 0 bases and 4 bases, with 10 bases remaining between them. CDR1 SGHRS and CDR2 YFSETQ come from the germline V gene. The length of the CDR3 is 15 residues. The CDR3 region has the DNA TGCGCCAGCAGCTTGGAGTCTCAGGGCACCGGGGAGCTGTTTTTT. This gives the protein CASSLESQGTGELFF.

The chain couples TRBV5-1 to TRBJ1-1; the D gene is possibly TRBD1 (6 bases). Germline V gene lookup returns CDR1 SGHRS and CDR2 YFSETQ. Trimming left V 5 bases short and J 1 base short, with 12 bases between. This CDR3 is 14 amino acids long. CDR3 amino acids: CASRGGSSNTEAFF. The CDR3 region has the DNA TGCGCCAGCAGGGGGGGCAGTTCGAACACTGAAGCTTTCTTT. Supplemented by reference TRBV5-1 and TRBJ1-1, the full variable domain reads KAGVTQTPRYLIKTRGQQVTLSCSPISGHRSVSWYQQTPGQGLQFLFEYFSETQRNKGNFPGRFSGRQFSNSRSEMNVSTLELGDSALYLCASRGGSSNTEAFFGQGTRLTVV.

CDR3 DNA sequence: TGTGCCAGCAGCTCCTCTCGGGGGGTAGGTGGTCAGCCCCAGCATTTT. Translation: CASSSSRGVGGQPQHF. The chain joins TRBV7-2 to TRBJ1-5, with D perhaps matching TRBD1 (5 bases). CDR3 size: 16 residues. The V end lost 4 bases, the J end lost 6 bases, and 19 bases lay between the germline ends. CDR1 and CDR2 (germline): SGHTA, FQGNSA.

The CDR3 nucleotides are TGTGCCAGCAGCGACCGGGACGTGGGAGAGACCCAGTACTTC. Protein product: CASSDRDVGETQYF. The chain links TRBV11-2 to TRBJ2-5; D may match TRBD1 or TRBD2 (5 bases each). Trimming removed 5 bases from V and 4 bases from J, with 14 bases in between. Germline-derived CDR1 and CDR2 are SGHAT and FQNNGV. The CDR3 is 14 amino acids.

The CDR3 here is CASSKLNRGEQFF. In DNA form, the CDR3 reads TGTGCCAGCAGCAAACTCAACAGGGGTGAGCAGTTCTTC. The chain uses TRBV6-4 and TRBJ2-1, with 7 bases matching TRBD1. V shed 6 bases, J shed 9 bases, and the junction held 8 bases outside the gene matches. Germline loops: CDR1 MRHNA, CDR2 SNTAGT. This CDR3 contains 13 residues.

A word on this clonotype: The junction does not match germline at one end; this may be a read error. The chain employs TRBV7-7 and TRBJ2-1, with 11 bases lining up with TRBD2. Germline CDR1 SSHAT, CDR2 FNYEAQ (reference sequence). There are 15 residues in the CDR3. CDR3 in amino acids: CASSLEASGGSEQFF. The DNA of the CDR3 is TGTGCTAGCAGCTTAGAGGCTAGCGGGGGGAGTGAGCAGTTCTTC.

This clonotype was found a few times. The V call is TRBV10-3, the J call TRBJ2-2, with TRBD2 matching over 14 bases. Germline V gives CDR1 ENHRY, CDR2 SYGVKD. The CDR3 contains 17 residues. The V and J ends lost 5 bases and 2 bases, in that order; junction bases with no gene match: 4. CDR3 sequence: CAISRTSGGPNTGELFF. In nucleotides, the CDR3 is TGTGCCATCAGTCGGACTAGCGGGGGGCCCAACACCGGGGAGCTGTTTTTT.

The chain joins TRBV12-3 or TRBV12-4 to TRBJ2-7; D ambiguous. The CDR3 is made up of 12 amino acids. With 6 bases removed from V and 3 bases from J, the gap between germline ends came to 9 bases. The DNA of the CDR3 is TGTGCCAGCAGCCGAGCCAGCTACGAGCAGTACTTC. It specifies CASSRASYEQYF.

This clonotype was counted a few times. The chain is built from TRBV7-8 and TRBJ2-5; D tentatively fits TRBD1 or TRBD2 (6 bases each). The CDR3 has 13 residues. Trimming removed 6 bases from V and 5 bases from J, with 13 bases in between. The germline V gene has CDR1 SGHVS and CDR2 FQNEAQ. The chain's CDR3 is CASRWGAGETQYF. The DNA of the CDR3 is TGTGCCAGCAGGTGGGGGGCCGGGGAGACCCAGTACTTC. The complete variable domain, with remaining parts taken from reference TRBV7-8 and TRBJ2-5, reads GAGVSQSPRYKVAKRGQDVALRCDPISGHVSLFWYQQALGQGPEFLTYFQNEAQLDKSGLPSDRFFAERPEGSVSTLKIQRTQQEDSAVYLCASRWGAGETQYFGPGTRLLVL.

This clonotype appeared a few times. The V and J genes are TRBV11-2 and TRBJ1-6; D is undetermined. Germline CDR1 reads SGHAT; CDR2 reads FQNNGV. The CDR3 covers 14 residues. The V gene lost 5 bases and the J gene lost 9 bases, with 14 bases spanning the gap. For the CDR3, the DNA is TGTGCCAGCAGCGCGGCTATCGGTTCTTCACCCCTCCACTTT. Translating gives CASSAAIGSSPLHF.

The V and J genes are TRBV5-1 and TRBJ2-3; TRBD2 matches at 12 bases. The CDR3 has 17 residues. V lost 4 bases and J lost 2; bases outside the gene matches: 8. Germline CDR1 is SGHRS and CDR2 is YFSETQ. Written as DNA, the CDR3 is TGCGCCAGCAGCCCCTGGACTAGCGGGGCGATCACAGATACGCAGTATTTT. Amino acid sequence: CASSPWTSGAITDTQYF.

The chain recombines TRBV6-5 with TRBJ1-1; the D is unclear. From germline, CDR1 is MNHEY and CDR2 SVGAGI. V was pared by 0 bases and J by 11 bases, with 16 bases between. This CDR3 has 14 residues. The CDR3 bases are TGTGCCAGCAGTTACTCTGGCACGGTAGGACGGGCTTTCTTT. Translation gives CASSYSGTVGRAFF.